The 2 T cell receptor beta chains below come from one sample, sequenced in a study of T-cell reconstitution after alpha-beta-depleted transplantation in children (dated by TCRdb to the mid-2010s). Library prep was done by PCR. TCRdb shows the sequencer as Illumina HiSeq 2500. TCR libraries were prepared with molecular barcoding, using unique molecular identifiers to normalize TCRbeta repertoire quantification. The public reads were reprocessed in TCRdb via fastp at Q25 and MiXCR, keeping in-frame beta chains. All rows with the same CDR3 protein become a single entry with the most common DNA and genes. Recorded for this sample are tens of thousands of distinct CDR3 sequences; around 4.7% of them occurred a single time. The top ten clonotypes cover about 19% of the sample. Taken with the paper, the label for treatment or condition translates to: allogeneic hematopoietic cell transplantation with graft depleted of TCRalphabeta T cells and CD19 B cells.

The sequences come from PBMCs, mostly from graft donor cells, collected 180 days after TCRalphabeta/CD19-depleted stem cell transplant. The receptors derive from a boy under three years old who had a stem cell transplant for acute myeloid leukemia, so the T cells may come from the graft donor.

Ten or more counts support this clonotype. CDR3 amino acids: CASSLALRETQYF. The CDR3 coding sequence is TGTGCCAGCAGCTTAGCCCTACGGGAGACCCAGTACTTC. This chain connects TRBV7-8 to TRBJ2-5; D is undetermined. The V gene's germline CDR1 is SGHVS and CDR2 FQNEAQ. This CDR3 has 13 amino acids. V was cut by 0 bases and J by 5 bases, with 7 bases left in between.

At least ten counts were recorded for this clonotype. For the CDR3, the DNA is TGTGCCAGCAGTGAATTTTTTCAGGGGGCGAACACCGGGGAGCTGTTTTTT. The encoded protein is CASSEFFQGANTGELFF. V is TRBV25-1 and J is TRBJ2-2, with TRBD1 matching over 7 bases. The CDR3 runs to 17 residues. The V gene's germline CDR1 is MGHDK and CDR2 SYGVNS. Losses at the gene ends were 1 base for V and 0 bases for J; bases not matched to a gene: 5. Variable domain in full (rest from reference TRBV25-1 and TRBJ2-2): EADIYQTPRYLVIGTGKKITLECSQTMGHDKMYWYQQDPGMELHLIHYSYGVNSTEKGDLSSESTVSRIRTEHFPLTLESARPSHTSQYLCASSEFFQGANTGELFFGEGSRLTVL.